The source of this T cell receptor beta chain is a study of blood T cell repertoires in COVID-19. Overall study context: Sources were T cells, B-cell-depleted T cells, or PBMCs; the material itself was cDNA or gDNA.

Worth noting for this clone: Other DNA sequences in this sample translate to the same CDR3.

Authors' analysis steps: Estimation of nucleated cell counts relied on the amplification of reference gene primers. This table comes from immunoSEQ multiplex PCR, and its TCRdb copy is limited to in-frame clones, with some not included. The V and J calls and clone size were taken over from that table, and D and trimming were inferred from the DNA. The table has under 350,000 clones, 83% seen once. V dropped 4 bases and J dropped 2 bases, with 13 bases sitting between them. CDR3 length: 15 amino acids. Germline CDR1 and CDR2: SGHNT and YYREEE (reference sequence). Sequencing was done on a sample of peripheral blood. The rearrangement joins TRBV5-4 to TRBJ2-1, with D possibly being TRBD2 (7 bases). The receptor was isolated from a woman between 50 and 59 years old who had recovered from COVID-19. CDR3 region: CASSLGGGAYNEQFF. The CDR3, as DNA: TGTGCCAGCAGCCTGGGCGGGGGCGCCTACAATGAGCAGTTCTTC.